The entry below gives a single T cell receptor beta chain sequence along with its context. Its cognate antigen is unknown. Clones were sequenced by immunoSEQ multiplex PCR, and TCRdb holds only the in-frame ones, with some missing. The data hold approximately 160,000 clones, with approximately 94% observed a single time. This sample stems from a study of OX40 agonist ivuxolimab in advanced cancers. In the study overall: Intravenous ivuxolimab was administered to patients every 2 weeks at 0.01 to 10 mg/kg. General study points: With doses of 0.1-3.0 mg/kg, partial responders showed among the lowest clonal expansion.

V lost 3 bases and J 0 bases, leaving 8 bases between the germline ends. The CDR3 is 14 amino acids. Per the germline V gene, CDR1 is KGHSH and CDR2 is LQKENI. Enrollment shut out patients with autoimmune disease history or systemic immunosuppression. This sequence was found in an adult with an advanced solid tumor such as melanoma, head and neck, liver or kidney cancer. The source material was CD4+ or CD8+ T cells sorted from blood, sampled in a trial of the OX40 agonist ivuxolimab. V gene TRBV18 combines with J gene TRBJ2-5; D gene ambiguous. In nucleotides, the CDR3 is TGTGCCAGCTCACCGGGCAGAGACCAAGAGACCCAGTACTTC. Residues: CASSPGRDQETQYF. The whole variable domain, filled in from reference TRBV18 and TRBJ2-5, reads NAGVMQNPRHLVRRRGQEARLRCSPMKGHSHVYWYRQLPEEGLKFMVYLQKENIIDESGMPKERFSAEFPKEGPSILRIQQVVRGDSAAYFCASSPGRDQETQYFGPGTRLLVL.